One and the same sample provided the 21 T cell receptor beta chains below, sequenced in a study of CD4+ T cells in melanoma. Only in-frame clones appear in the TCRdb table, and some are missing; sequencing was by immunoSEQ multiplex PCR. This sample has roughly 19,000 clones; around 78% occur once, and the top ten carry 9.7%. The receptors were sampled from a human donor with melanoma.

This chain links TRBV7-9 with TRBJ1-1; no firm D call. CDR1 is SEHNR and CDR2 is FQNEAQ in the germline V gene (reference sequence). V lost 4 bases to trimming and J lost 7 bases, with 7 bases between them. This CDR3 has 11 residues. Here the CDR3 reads CASSSTREAFF. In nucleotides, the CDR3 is TGTGCCAGCAGCTCGACACGTGAAGCTTTCTTT.

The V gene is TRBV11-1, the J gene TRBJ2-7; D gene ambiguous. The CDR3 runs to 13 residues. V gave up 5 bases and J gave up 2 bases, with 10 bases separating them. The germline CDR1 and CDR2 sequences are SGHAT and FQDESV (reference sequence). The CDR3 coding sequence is TGTGCCAGCAGCCACCAGGCTACCTACGAGCAGTACTTC. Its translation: CASSHQATYEQYF.

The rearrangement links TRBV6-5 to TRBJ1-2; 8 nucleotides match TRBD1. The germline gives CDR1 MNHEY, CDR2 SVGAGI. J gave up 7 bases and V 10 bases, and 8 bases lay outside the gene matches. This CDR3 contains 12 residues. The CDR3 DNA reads TGTGCCACCGCCAGGGGGCTCTCTGGCTACACCTTC. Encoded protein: CATARGLSGYTF.

The CDR3 here is CSASHSYEQYF. Written as DNA, the CDR3 is TGCAGTGCTAGTCACAGCTACGAGCAGTACTTC. V usage is TRBV20-1 and J usage is TRBJ2-7; D is uncertain. The V gene lost 3 bases and the J gene lost 3 bases, with 6 bases spanning the gap. Germline V CDR1 and CDR2: DFQATT, SNEGSKA (reference sequence). CDR3 length: 11 residues.

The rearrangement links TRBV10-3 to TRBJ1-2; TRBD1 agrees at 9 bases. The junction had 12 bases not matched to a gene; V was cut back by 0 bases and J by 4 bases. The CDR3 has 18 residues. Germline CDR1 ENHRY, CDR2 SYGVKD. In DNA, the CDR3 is TGTGCCATCAGTGAGTCGATGGTCCTGGGACAGGGATTCTATGGCTACACCTTC. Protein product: CAISESMVLGQGFYGYTF.

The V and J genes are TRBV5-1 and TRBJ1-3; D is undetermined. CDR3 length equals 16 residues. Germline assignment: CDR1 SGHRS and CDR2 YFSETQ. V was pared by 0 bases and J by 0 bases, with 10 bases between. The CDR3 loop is CASSLGQQASGNTIYF. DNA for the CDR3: TGCGCCAGCAGCTTGGGCCAGCAAGCCTCTGGAAACACCATATATTTT.

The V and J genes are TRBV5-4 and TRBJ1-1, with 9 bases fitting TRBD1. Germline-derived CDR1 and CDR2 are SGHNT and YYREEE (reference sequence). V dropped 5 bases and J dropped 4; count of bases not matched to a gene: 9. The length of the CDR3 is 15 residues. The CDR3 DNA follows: TGTGCCAGCAGGTTATGGACAGGGGTGGGCACTGAAGCTTTCTTT. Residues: CASRLWTGVGTEAFF.

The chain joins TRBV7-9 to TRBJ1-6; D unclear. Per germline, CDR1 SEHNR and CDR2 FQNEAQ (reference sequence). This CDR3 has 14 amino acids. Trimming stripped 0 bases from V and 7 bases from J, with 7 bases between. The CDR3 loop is CASSLANLNSPLHF. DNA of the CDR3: TGTGCCAGCAGCTTAGCGAACCTAAATTCACCCCTCCACTTT.

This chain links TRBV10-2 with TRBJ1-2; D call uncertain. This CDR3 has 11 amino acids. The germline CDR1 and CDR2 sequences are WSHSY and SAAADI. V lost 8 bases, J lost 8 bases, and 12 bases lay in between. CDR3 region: CASEQEGGYTF. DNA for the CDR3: TGCGCCAGCGAGCAGGAAGGGGGCTACACCTTC.

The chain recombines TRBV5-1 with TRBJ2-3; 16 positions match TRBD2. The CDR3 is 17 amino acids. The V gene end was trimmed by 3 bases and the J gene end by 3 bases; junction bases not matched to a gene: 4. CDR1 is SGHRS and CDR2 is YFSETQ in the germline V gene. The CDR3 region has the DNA TGCGCCAGCAGCTCGGGACTAGCGGGGGGGCTGACAGATACGCAGTATTTT. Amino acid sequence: CASSSGLAGGLTDTQYF.

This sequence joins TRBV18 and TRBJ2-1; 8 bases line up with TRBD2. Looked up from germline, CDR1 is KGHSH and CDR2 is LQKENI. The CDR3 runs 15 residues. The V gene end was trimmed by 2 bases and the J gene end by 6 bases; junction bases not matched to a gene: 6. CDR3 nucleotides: TGTGCCAGCTCACCAAGGCGGGGGGCTTTCAATGAGCAGTTCTTC. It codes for CASSPRRGAFNEQFF.

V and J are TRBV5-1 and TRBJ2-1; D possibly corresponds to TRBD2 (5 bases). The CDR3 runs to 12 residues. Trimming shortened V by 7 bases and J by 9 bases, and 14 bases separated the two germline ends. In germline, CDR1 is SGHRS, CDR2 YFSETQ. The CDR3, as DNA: TGCGCCAGCCGCGGACTCCTTGGTGAGCAGTTCTTC. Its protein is CASRGLLGEQFF.

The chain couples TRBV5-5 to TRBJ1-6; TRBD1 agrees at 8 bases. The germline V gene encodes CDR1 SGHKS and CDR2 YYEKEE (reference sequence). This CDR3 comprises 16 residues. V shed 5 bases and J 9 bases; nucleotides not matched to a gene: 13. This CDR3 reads CASRGTPGQAGSPLHF. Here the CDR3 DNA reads TGTGCCAGCAGGGGCACCCCGGGACAGGCGGGTTCACCCCTCCACTTT.

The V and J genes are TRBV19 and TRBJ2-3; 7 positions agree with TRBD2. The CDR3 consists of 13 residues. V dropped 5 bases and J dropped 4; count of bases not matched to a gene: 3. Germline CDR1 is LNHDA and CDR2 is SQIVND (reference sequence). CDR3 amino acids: CASSWEGSDTQYF. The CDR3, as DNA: TGTGCCAGTAGTTGGGAGGGCTCAGATACGCAGTATTTT.

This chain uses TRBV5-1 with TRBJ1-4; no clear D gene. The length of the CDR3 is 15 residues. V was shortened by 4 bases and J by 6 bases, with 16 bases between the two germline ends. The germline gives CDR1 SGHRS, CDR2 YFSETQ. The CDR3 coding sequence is TGCGCCAGCAGCACGGGCCCGCTAGGAGATGAAAAACTGTTTTTT. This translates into CASSTGPLGDEKLFF.

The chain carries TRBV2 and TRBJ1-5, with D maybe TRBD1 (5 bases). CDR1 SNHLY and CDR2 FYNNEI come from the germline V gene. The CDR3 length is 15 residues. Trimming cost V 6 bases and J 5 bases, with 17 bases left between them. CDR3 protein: CASRADSSDYQPQHF. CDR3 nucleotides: TGTGCCAGCAGAGCAGACAGCTCAGATTATCAGCCCCAGCATTTT. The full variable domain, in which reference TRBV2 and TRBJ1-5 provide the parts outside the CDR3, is EPEVTQTPSHQVTQMGQEVILRCVPISNHLYFYWYRQILGQKVEFLVSFYNNEISEKSEIFDDQFSVERPDGSNFTLKIRSTKLEDSAMYFCASRADSSDYQPQHFGDGTRLSIL.

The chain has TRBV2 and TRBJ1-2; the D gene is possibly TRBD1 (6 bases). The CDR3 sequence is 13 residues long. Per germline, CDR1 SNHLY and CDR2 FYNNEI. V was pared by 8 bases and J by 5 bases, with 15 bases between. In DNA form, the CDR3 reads TGTGCCAGCCCGGGACACGCATTATATGGCTACACCTTC. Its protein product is CASPGHALYGYTF.

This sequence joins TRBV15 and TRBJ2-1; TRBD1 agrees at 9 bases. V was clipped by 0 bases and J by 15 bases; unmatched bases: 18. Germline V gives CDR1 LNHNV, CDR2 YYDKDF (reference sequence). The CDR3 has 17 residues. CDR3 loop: CATSRDRPQSGTGLSFF. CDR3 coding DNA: TGTGCCACCAGCAGAGATCGCCCCCAATCCGGGACAGGGCTATCGTTCTTC.

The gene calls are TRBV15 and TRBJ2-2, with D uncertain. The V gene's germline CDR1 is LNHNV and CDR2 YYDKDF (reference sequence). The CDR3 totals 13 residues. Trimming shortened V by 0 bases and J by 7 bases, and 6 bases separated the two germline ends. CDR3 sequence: CATSRDWGGELFF. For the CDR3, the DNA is TGTGCCACCAGCAGAGATTGGGGCGGGGAGCTGTTTTTT.

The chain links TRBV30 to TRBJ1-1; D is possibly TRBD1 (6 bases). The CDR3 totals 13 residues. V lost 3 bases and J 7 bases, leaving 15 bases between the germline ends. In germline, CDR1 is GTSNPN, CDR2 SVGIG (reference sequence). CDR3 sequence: CAWREQGLGEAFF. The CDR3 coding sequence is TGTGCCTGGAGGGAACAGGGATTAGGTGAAGCTTTCTTT.

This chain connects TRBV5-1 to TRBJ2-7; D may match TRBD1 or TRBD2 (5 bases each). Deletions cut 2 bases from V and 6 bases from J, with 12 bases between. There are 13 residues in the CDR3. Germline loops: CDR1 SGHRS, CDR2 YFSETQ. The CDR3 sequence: CASSFGGRLEQYF. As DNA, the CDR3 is TGCGCCAGCAGCTTTGGGGGACGGCTCGAGCAGTACTTC.